Below, 5 T cell receptor beta chains from the same sample are listed, as sequenced in a study of blood T cell repertoires in COVID-19. Libraries were prepared by immunoSEQ multiplex PCR; TCRdb keeps only in-frame clonotypes and omits some of them. This table has around 300,000 clones, roughly 84% appearing once. Source material: peripheral blood. Receptors originate from a man aged 45 to 65 with active or convalescent COVID-19.

The chain recombines TRBV30 with TRBJ1-5; D remains unclear. This CDR3 region has 13 residues. CDR1 and CDR2 from the germline V gene are GTSNPN and SVGIG (reference sequence). V was shortened by 3 bases and J by 6 bases, with 12 bases between the two germline ends. The CDR3 DNA reads TGTGCCTGGAGCGTCTCAGGAGGTCAGCCCCAGCATTTT. This encodes CAWSVSGGQPQHF.

The V gene is TRBV5-1, the J gene TRBJ1-2; 10 bases are shared with TRBD1. CDR3 length: 16 residues. Germline CDR1 reads SGHRS; CDR2 reads YFSETQ. Losses at the gene ends were 4 bases for V and 4 bases for J; bases not matched to a gene: 10. The CDR3 bases are TGCGCCAGCAGCACTTCGCGACAGGGGGCGGGCTATGGCTACACCTTC. Its translation: CASSTSRQGAGYGYTF.

The chain carries TRBV2 and TRBJ2-7; tentatively, D is TRBD1 (5 bases). Germline-derived CDR1 and CDR2 are SNHLY and FYNNEI. The CDR3 is 16 amino acids. Between the trimmed V and J ends, which lost 4 bases and 0 bases, there was a span of 16 bases. The CDR3: CASSGLGQGRSYEQYF. The CDR3 DNA is TGTGCCAGCAGTGGACTCGGGCAGGGCCGCTCCTACGAGCAGTACTTC.

V gene TRBV7-2 combines with J gene TRBJ2-5; 9 positions agree with TRBD2. The CDR3 covers 15 residues. Trimming took 3 bases from V and 5 from J; bases not matched to a gene: 7. CDR1 and CDR2 (germline): SGHTA, FQGNSA. The CDR3 nucleotides are TGTGCCAGCAGCTTCGCGGGCGGGGGGGTGGAGACCCAGTACTTC. This translates into CASSFAGGGVETQYF. The full variable domain, with the rest looked up from reference TRBV7-2 and TRBJ2-5, is GAGVSQSPSNKVTEKGKDVELRCDPISGHTALYWYRQSLGQGLEFLIYFQGNSAPDKSGLPSDRFSAERTGGSVSTLTIQRTQQEDSAVYLCASSFAGGGVETQYFGPGTRLLVL.

This rearrangement joins TRBV9 to TRBJ2-1, with TRBD2 identical over 11 bases. J was trimmed by 8 bases and V by 3 bases; bases with no gene match: 4. The CDR3 has 14 residues. Germline loops: CDR1 SGDLS, CDR2 YYNGEE. The CDR3 spells CASSASGGFYEQFF. CDR3 nucleotides: TGTGCCAGCAGCGCTAGCGGGGGGTTCTATGAGCAGTTCTTC.